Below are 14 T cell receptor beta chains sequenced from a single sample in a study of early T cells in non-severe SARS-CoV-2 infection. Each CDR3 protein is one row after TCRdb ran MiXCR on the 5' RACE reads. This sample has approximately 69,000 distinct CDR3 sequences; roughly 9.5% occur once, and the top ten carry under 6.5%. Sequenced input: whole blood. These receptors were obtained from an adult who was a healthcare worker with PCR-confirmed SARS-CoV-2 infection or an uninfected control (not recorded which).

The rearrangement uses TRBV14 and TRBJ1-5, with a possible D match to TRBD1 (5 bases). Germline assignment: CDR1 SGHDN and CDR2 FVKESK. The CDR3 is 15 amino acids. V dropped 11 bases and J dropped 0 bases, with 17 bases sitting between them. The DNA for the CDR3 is TGTGCCGGAAAGACAGAAACCTATAGCAATCAGCCCCAGCATTTT. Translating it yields CAGKTETYSNQPQHF. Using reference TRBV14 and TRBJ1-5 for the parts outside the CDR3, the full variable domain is EAGVTQFPSHSVIEKGQTVTLRCDPISGHDNLYWYRRVMGKEIKFLLHFVKESKQDESGMPNNRFLAERTGGTYSTLKVQPAELEDSGVYFCAGKTETYSNQPQHFGDGTRLSIL.

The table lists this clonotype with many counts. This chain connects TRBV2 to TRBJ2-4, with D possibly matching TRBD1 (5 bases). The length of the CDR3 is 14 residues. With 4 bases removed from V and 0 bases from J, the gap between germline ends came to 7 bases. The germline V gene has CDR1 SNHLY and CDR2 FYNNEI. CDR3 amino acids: CASSGQLAKNIQYF. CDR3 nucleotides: TGTGCCAGCAGTGGACAGTTAGCCAAAAACATTCAGTACTTC. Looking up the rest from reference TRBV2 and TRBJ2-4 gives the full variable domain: EPEVTQTPSHQVTQMGQEVILRCVPISNHLYFYWYRQILGQKVEFLVSFYNNEISEKSEIFDDQFSVERPDGSNFTLKIRSTKLEDSAMYFCASSGQLAKNIQYFGAGTRLSVL.

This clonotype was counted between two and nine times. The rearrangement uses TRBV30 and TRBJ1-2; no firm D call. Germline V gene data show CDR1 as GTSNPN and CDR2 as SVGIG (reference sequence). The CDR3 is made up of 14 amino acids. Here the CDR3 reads CAARTATLNYGYTF. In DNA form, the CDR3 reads TGTGCTGCCAGAACCGCGACACTAAACTATGGCTACACCTTC.

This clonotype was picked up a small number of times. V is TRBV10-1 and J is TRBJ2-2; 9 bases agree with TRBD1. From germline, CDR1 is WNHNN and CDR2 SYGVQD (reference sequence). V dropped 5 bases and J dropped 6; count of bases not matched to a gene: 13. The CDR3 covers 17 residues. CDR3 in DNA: TGCGCCAGCAGTAAGCCCCCGGGACAGGGTCAATCCGGGGAGCTGTTTTTT. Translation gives CASSKPPGQGQSGELFF.

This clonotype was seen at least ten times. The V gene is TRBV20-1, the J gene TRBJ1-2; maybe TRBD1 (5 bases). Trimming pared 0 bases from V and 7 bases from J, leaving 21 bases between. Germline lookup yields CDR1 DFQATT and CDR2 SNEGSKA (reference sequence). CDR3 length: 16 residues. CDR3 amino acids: CSARDQAREPLRGYTF. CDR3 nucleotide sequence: TGCAGTGCTAGAGATCAGGCCAGGGAGCCTTTGCGTGGCTACACCTTC.

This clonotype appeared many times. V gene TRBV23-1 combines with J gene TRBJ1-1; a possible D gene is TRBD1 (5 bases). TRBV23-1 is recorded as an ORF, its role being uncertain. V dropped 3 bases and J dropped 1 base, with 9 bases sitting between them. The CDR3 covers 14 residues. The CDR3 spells CASSQTDKNTEAFF. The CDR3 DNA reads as TGCGCCAGCAGTCAGACGGACAAGAACACTGAAGCTTTCTTT.

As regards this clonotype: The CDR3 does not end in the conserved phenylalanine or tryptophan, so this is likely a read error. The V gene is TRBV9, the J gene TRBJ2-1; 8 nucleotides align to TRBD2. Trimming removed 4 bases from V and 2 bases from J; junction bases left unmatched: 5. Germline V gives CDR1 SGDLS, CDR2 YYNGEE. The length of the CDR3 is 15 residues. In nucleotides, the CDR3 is TGTGCCAGCAGCCCTCGACTAGCGCCCTACAATGAGCAGTTCTCC. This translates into CASSPRLAPYNEQFS.

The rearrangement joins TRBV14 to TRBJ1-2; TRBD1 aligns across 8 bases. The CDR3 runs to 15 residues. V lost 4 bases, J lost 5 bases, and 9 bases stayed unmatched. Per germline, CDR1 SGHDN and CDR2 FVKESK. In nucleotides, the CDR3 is TGTGCCAGCAGCCTCTTGCAGGGGGCCGGATATGGCTACACCTTC. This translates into CASSLLQGAGYGYTF.

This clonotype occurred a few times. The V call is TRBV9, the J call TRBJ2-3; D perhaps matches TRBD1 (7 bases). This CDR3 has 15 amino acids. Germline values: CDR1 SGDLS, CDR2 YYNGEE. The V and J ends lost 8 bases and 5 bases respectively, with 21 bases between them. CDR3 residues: CASGPGGGVGDTQYF. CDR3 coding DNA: TGTGCCAGTGGTCCAGGGGGAGGTGTCGGAGATACGCAGTATTTT. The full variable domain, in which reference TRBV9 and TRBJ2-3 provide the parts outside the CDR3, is DSGVTQTPKHLITATGQRVTLRCSPRSGDLSVYWYQQSLDQGLQFLIQYYNGEERAKGNILERFSAQQFPDLHSELNLSSLELGDSALYFCASGPGGGVGDTQYFGPGTRLTVL.

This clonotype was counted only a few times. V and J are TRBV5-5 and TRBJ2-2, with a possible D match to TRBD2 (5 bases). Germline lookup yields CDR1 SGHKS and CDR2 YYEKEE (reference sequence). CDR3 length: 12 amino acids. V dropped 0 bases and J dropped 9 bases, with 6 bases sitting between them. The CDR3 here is CASSLAGRELFF. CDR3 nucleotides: TGTGCCAGCAGCTTGGCCGGGAGGGAGCTGTTTTTT.

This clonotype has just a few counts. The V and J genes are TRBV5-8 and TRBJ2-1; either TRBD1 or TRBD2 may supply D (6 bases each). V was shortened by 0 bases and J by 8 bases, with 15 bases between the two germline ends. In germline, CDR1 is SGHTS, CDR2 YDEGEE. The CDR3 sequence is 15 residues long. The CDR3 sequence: CASSLEGGGIDEQFF. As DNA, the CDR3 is TGTGCCAGCAGCTTGGAGGGGGGCGGGATCGATGAGCAGTTCTTC.

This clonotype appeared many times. The CDR3 protein is CASGTSGQGQETQYF. In DNA form, the CDR3 reads TGCGCCAGCGGCACGTCGGGACAGGGTCAAGAGACCCAGTACTTC. The J gene is TRBJ2-5, the V gene TRBV5-1; 9 nucleotides agree with TRBD1. CDR1 SGHRS and CDR2 YFSETQ come from the germline V gene. The CDR3 extends over 15 amino acids. V lost 7 bases and J lost 2; bases outside the gene matches: 9.

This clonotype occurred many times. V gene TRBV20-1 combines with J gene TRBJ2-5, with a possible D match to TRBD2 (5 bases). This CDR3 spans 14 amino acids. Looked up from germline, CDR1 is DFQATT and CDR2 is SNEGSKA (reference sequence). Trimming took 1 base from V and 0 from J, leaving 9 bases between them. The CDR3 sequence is CSARGSGDQETQYF. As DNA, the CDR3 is TGCAGTGCTAGAGGATCCGGGGACCAAGAGACCCAGTACTTC.

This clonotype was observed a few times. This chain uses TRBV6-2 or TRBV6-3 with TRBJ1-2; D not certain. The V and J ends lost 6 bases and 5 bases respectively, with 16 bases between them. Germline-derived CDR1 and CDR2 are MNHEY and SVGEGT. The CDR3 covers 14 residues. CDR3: CASRTTGRAYGYTF. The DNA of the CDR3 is TGTGCCAGCAGAACGACGGGCCGGGCGTATGGCTACACCTTC.